What follows are 10 T cell receptor beta chains derived from one specimen sequenced in a study of cytomegalovirus exposure and HLA in healthy donors. PCR involved 60 Vbeta and 13 Jbeta primers. Method: immunoSEQ multiplex PCR; TCRdb's copy keeps in-frame clones and lacks some. The sample records about 110,000 clones, roughly 63% being singletons. The sequenced sample consisted of PBMCs. These receptors were obtained from a woman in her seventies in good health and CMV-seropositive.

J is TRBJ1-1 and V is TRBV30, with D perhaps TRBD1 (5 bases). The CDR3 runs 12 residues. The V gene's germline CDR1 is GTSNPN and CDR2 SVGIG (reference sequence). V lost 3 bases and J lost 5, with 10 bases in between. The chain's CDR3 is CAWRGLDTEAFF. In DNA form, the CDR3 reads TGTGCCTGGAGGGGACTAGATACTGAAGCTTTCTTT.

The chain recombines TRBV7-9 with TRBJ1-5; possibly TRBD1 for D (6 bases). The CDR3 extends over 14 amino acids. From germline, CDR1 is SEHNR and CDR2 FQNEAQ (reference sequence). With 5 bases removed from V and 2 bases from J, the gap between germline ends came to 10 bases. CDR3 in amino acids: CASSLQGGNQPQHF. The CDR3 coding sequence is TGTGCCAGCAGCCTACAGGGTGGCAATCAGCCCCAGCATTTT. The whole variable domain, remainder taken from reference TRBV7-9 and TRBJ1-5, is DTGVSQNPRHKITKRGQNVTFRCDPISEHNRLYWYRQTLGQGPEFLTYFQNEAQLEKSRLLSDRFSAERPKGSFSTLEIQRTEQGDSAMYLCASSLQGGNQPQHFGDGTRLSIL.

The chain uses TRBV29-1 and TRBJ2-1; D ambiguous. Germline CDR1 and CDR2: SQVTM and ANQGSEA. The CDR3 sequence is 12 residues long. Deletions cut 3 bases from V and 3 bases from J, with 6 bases between. CDR3: CSVDLDYNEQFF. The CDR3 bases are TGCAGCGTTGATTTAGACTACAATGAGCAGTTCTTC.

V usage is TRBV19 and J usage is TRBJ1-3, with 8 bases that match TRBD1. CDR3 size: 14 residues. In germline, CDR1 is LNHDA, CDR2 SQIVND (reference sequence). V lost 5 bases to trimming and J lost 5 bases; unmatched junction nucleotides: 5. The CDR3 loop is CASSDQGARNTIYF. CDR3 coding DNA: TGTGCCAGTAGTGATCAGGGGGCTAGAAACACCATATATTTT.

The chain uses TRBV11-2 and TRBJ2-3; 8 bases agree with TRBD2. The CDR3 is made up of 15 amino acids. V trimming: 5 bases; J trimming: 1 base; junction bases outside the gene matches: 5. The V gene's germline CDR1 is SGHAT and CDR2 FQNNGV. CDR3 sequence reads: CASSPGGPGTDTQYF. In DNA, the CDR3 is TGTGCCAGCAGCCCGGGGGGGCCGGGCACAGATACGCAGTATTTT. The whole variable domain, remainder taken from reference TRBV11-2 and TRBJ2-3, is EAGVAQSPRYKIIEKRQSVAFWCNPISGHATLYWYQQILGQGPKLLIQFQNNGVVDDSQLPKDRFSAERLKGVDSTLKIQPAKLEDSAVYLCASSPGGPGTDTQYFGPGTRLTVL.

The chain recombines TRBV5-1 with TRBJ1-4, with TRBD1 matching over 8 bases. The V segment lost 5 bases and the J segment 1 base; nucleotides outside the gene matches: 1. The CDR3 loop spans 14 amino acids. Germline CDR1 and CDR2: SGHRS and YFSETQ. This CDR3 reads CASRTGGTNEKLFF. The CDR3 coding sequence is TGCGCCAGCAGAACAGGGGGAACTAATGAAAAACTGTTTTTT. Full variable domain (outside the CDR3, taken from reference TRBV5-1 and TRBJ1-4): KAGVTQTPRYLIKTRGQQVTLSCSPISGHRSVSWYQQTPGQGLQFLFEYFSETQRNKGNFPGRFSGRQFSNSRSEMNVSTLELGDSALYLCASRTGGTNEKLFFGSGTQLSVL.

DNA for the CDR3: TGTGCCAGCAGCTTAAATCTTAGGGGACAGGGTGGGGCCGGGGAGCTGTTTTTT. Protein: CASSLNLRGQGGAGELFF. The chain uses TRBV7-2 and TRBJ2-2; 9 nucleotides line up with TRBD1. The CDR3 extends over 18 amino acids. Trimming removed 2 bases from V and 6 bases from J; junction bases left unmatched: 13. Germline V gene data show CDR1 as SGHTA and CDR2 as FQGNSA.

This clone has only a few counts. The chain is built from TRBV14 and TRBJ2-6; TRBD1 agrees at 11 bases. Germline CDR1 reads SGHDN; CDR2 reads FVKESK. The CDR3 covers 19 residues. V lost 5 bases to trimming and J lost 4 bases; unmatched junction nucleotides: 13. This CDR3 reads CASSFRVGQGARGANVLTF. DNA of the CDR3: TGTGCCAGCAGCTTCCGTGTAGGACAGGGGGCAAGAGGGGCCAACGTCCTGACTTTC.

The chain has TRBV6-5 and TRBJ2-7; TRBD1 aligns across 11 bases. CDR3 length: 16 amino acids. Germline loops: CDR1 MNHEY, CDR2 SVGAGI. J gave up 2 bases and V 3 bases, and 6 bases lay outside the gene matches. CDR3 in amino acids: CASSYPRDRGTYEQYF. DNA of the CDR3: TGTGCCAGCAGTTATCCCCGGGACAGGGGGACCTACGAGCAGTACTTC.

The rearrangement links TRBV18 to TRBJ2-3, with 10 bases aligning to TRBD2. The V gene end was trimmed by 5 bases and the J gene end by 1 base; junction bases not matched to a gene: 6. Germline V gene data show CDR1 as KGHSH and CDR2 as LQKENI. The CDR3 spans 16 residues. CDR3 in amino acids: CASSTLLAGGTDTQYF. CDR3 in DNA: TGTGCCAGCTCAACACTCCTAGCGGGGGGCACAGATACGCAGTATTTT.